Listed here is a single T cell receptor beta chain. As yet, its antigen is unknown. This record belongs to a study of shared clonotypes between healthy human individuals. Whole-study results and caveats: Non-shared clonotypes were found to have lower generation probabilities than the clonotypes that were shared by all four of the sorted-subset donors.

The V gene lost 4 bases and the J gene lost 0 bases, with 13 bases spanning the gap. This CDR3 comprises 16 residues. In germline, CDR1 is SGHVS, CDR2 FQNEAQ. Produced via immunoSEQ multiplex PCR; TCRdb's table is partial and in-frame only. The table includes around 750,000 clones, 74% detected once. The chain joins TRBV7-8 to TRBJ1-3; perhaps TRBD1 as D (5 bases). The TCR originated in a woman in her 30s in good health. Sequencing was performed on memory CD4+ T cells sorted from blood. The sample's subset: CD45RA-negative fraction. The CDR3 is CASSSISGPSGNTIYF. CDR3 nucleotide sequence: TGTGCCAGCAGCTCAATCTCGGGGCCCTCTGGAAACACCATATATTTT.